This TCR beta chain emerged from a study of PD-1 blockade in classical Hodgkin lymphoma (TCRdb year 2020). As for the study more broadly: Nivolumab dosing was 3 mg/kg intravenously every 2 weeks, continuing until either disease progression or unacceptable toxicity. A peripheral blood immune signature of response to PD-1 blockade in classical Hodgkin lymphoma was defined using TCR beta sequencing and CyTOF.

Notes on this clone: This clone's antigen is unknown. It has no much larger one-base neighbor in the sample; base qualities were not kept.

The study at large found these results: Lower diversity was seen in patients whose nivolumab began less than 1 year after ASCT, and these patients were left out of later analyses so that immune reconstitution would not confound the results. Baseline TCR diversity was reported as lower in newly diagnosed patients than in healthy donors, and lower still in relapsed/refractory patients. Among trial patients, those achieving complete response had baseline diversity similar to that of newly diagnosed patients, while diversity was significantly lower in partial responders and progressors. The study covered only a single clinical trial cohort, and the causes of the repertoire differences, possibly disease activity or prior therapy, were still not defined. By C4D1, a significant rise was seen in CD4+ TCR diversity but not in CD8+ TCR diversity (p=0.0027 vs p=0.16), and the rise was most apparent among complete responders (p=0.02).

The Qiagen DNeasy kit was used to extract genomic DNA both from unsorted PBMCs and from the negatively selected CD4+ and CD8+ fractions. Using primers that anneal to V and J segments, immunoSEQ multiplex PCR amplified the TCR beta CDR3 regions. A synthetic immune receptor repertoire was used to minimize amplification bias, and remaining bias was computationally removed after sequencing. On the study's bioinformatics: Custom Python scripts were used to quantify repertoire diversity as the Shannon entropy index. Unsorted, CD4+ and CD8+ repertoires were analyzed separately, except in combined analyses where CD4+ and CD8+ sequences were merged in silico. A clone counted as expanded when the clone's frequency after treatment rose at least 2-fold relative to C1D1, and clones undetected at baseline were given a pseudocount of 0.5. Singleton clones were defined as clones with 0 or 1 copy at C1D1, and non-singleton clones were defined as clones with 2 or more copies. Clones expanded in unsorted samples were labelled as CD4+, CD8+ or unknown by matching protein sequences in sorted samples from the same patient. Wilcoxon tests on paired samples were used to test changes in diversity from C1D1 to C4D1. This is the immuneACCESS table as TCRdb keeps it, with only in-frame sequences that have V and J called. A part of the clones is gone; compared with another copy, unresolved V genes explain less than half, and the rest is unexplained. V, J and clone size reflect that table, while D and trimming were determined from the DNA. Recorded for this sample are under 4,500 clones; 60% to 85% of them occurred a single time. 4.5% to 7% of the sample is taken by the ten largest.

Reading the germline V gene (reference sequence) gives CDR1 LNHNV and CDR2 YYDKDF. Trimming removed 8 bases from V and 7 bases from J, leaving 11 bases between the germline ends. The CDR3 sequence holds 12 residues, the cysteine and phenylalanine included. Left in the record is the CDR3 DNA by itself, 36 bases read in frame from the first base. Explained via the paper, the time point label denotes: cycle 1 day 1 (C1D1), immediately before nivolumab initiation. All trial patients had relapsed after autologous stem cell transplantation, with cohorts A, B and C differing in prior brentuximab vedotin exposure. Using a Miltenyi CD4+ T cell isolation kit, CD4+ T cells were purified from thawed PBMCs through magnetic negative selection. The trial cohort was composed of around 60 patients with relapsed/refractory classical Hodgkin lymphoma, for whom complete response, partial response or progressive disease was recorded as best overall response. Single-agent nivolumab was administered to trial patients in the multi-cohort phase II CheckMate 205 trial. An independent review committee assessed best overall response by applying the 2007 International Working Group response criteria. Trial PBMCs were obtained immediately prior to nivolumab initiation (C1D1) and on therapy at cycle 2 day 1 and cycle 4 day 1. After peripheral blood was drawn into 8 mL Vacutainer Cell Preparation Tubes, PBMCs were isolated by centrifugation and then cryopreserved. Purified CD4+ and CD8+ fractions were prepared only for cases in which an additional PBMC sample was available. Magnetically labelled cells were removed on LS columns in a quadroMACS separator, and the flow-through was collected as the purified fraction.

The sequence was obtained from a human donor with classical Hodgkin lymphoma. The source material was CD4+ T cells from blood, sampled at baseline. The chain is assembled from TRBV15 and TRBJ1-4, with TRBD1 tentatively as D gene (5 bases match). The CDR3 here reads CATRRGSEKLFF. The DNA is TGTGCCACCCGGCGGGGGAGTGAAAAACTGTTTTTT.